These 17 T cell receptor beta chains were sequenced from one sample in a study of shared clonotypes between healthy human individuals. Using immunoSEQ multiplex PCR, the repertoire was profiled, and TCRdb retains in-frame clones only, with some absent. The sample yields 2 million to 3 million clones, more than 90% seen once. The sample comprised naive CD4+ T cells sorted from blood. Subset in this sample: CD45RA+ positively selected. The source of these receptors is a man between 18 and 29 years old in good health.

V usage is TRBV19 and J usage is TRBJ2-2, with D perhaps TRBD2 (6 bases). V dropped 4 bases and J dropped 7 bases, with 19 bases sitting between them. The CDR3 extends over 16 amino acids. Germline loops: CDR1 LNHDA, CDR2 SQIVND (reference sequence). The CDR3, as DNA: TGTGCCAGTAGTAGAAAAGACAGACGTAGCGGCGGGGAGCTGTTTTTT. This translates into CASSRKDRRSGGELFF. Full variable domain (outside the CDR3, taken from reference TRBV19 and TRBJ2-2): DGGITQSPKYLFRKEGQNVTLSCEQNLNHDAMYWYRQDPGQGLRLIYYSQIVNDFQKGDIAEGYSVSREKKESFPLTVTSAQKNPTAFYLCASSRKDRRSGGELFFGEGSRLTVL.

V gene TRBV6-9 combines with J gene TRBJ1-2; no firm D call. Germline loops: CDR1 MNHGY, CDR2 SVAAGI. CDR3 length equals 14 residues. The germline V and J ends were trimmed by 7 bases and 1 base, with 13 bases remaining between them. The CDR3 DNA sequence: TGTGCCAGCACCACGGGAGCCTATAACTATGGCTACACCTTC. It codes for CASTTGAYNYGYTF.

DNA for the CDR3: TGTGCCTGGAGGGGGAGACTAGCCCCGAGCTCCTACAATGAGCAGTTCTTC. It is translated as CAWRGRLAPSSYNEQFF. The V gene is TRBV30, the J gene TRBJ2-1; 7 bases map to TRBD2. There are 17 residues in the CDR3. Germline loops: CDR1 GTSNPN, CDR2 SVGIG (reference sequence). The junction had 11 bases not matched to a gene; V was cut back by 3 bases and J by 0 bases.

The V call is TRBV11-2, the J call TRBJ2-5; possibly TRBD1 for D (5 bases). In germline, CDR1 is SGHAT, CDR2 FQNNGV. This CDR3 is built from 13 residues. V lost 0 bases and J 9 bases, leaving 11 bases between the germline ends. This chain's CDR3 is CASSLDRLGAQYF. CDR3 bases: TGTGCCAGCAGCTTAGATCGCCTAGGGGCCCAGTACTTC.

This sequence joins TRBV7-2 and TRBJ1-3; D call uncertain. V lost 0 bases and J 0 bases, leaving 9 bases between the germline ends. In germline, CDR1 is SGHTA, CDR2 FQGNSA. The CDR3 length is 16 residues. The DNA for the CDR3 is TGTGCCAGCAGCTTAGCCCCGCCGTACTCTGGAAACACCATATATTTT. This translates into CASSLAPPYSGNTIYF.

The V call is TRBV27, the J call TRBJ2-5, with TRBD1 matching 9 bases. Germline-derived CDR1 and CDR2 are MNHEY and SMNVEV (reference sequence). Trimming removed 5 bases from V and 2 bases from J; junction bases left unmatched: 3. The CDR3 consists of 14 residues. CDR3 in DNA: TGTGCCAGCAGTCCGACAGGGGGTCAAGAGACCCAGTACTTC. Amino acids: CASSPTGGQETQYF.

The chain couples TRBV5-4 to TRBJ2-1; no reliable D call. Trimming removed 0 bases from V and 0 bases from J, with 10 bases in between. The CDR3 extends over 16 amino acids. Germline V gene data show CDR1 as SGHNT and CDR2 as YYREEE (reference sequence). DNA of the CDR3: TGTGCCAGCAGCTTGGGGGATAGGAGCTCCTACAATGAGCAGTTCTTC. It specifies CASSLGDRSSYNEQFF.

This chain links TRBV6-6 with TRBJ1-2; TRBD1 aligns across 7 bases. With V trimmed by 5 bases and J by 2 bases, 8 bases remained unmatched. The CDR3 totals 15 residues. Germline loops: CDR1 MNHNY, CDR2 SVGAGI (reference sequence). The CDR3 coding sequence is TGTGCCAGCAGTGACAATTTACAGGGGAACTATGGCTACACCTTC. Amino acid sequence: CASSDNLQGNYGYTF.

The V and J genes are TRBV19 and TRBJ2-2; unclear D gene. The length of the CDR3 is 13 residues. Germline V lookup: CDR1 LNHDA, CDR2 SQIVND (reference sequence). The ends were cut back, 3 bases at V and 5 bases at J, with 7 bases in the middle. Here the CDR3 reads CASSMLLTGELFF. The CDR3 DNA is TGTGCCAGTAGTATGCTATTGACCGGGGAGCTGTTTTTT.

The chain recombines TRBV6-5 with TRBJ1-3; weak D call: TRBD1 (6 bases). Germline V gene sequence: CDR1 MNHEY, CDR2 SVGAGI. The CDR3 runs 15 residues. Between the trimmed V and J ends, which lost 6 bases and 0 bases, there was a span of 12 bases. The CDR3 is CASSRGDSSGNTIYF. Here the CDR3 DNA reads TGTGCCAGCAGCAGGGGCGATAGCTCTGGAAACACCATATATTTT.

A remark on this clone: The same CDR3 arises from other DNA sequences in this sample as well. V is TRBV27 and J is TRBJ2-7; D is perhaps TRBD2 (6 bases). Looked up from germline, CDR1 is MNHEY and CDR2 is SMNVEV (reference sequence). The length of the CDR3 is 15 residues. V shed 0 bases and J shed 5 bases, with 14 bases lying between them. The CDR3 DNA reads TGTGCCAGCAGTTTATCGGGACTGCTTGGGGACGAGCAGTACTTC. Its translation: CASSLSGLLGDEQYF.

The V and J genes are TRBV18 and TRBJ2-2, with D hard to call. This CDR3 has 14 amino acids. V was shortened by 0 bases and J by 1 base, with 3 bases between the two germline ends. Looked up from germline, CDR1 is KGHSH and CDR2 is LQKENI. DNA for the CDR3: TGTGCCAGCTCACCACCCCAGAACACCGGGGAGCTGTTTTTT. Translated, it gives CASSPPQNTGELFF.

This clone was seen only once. CDR3 residues: CASSYFVAGGQETQYF. CDR3 DNA sequence: TGTGCCAGCAGTTACTTTGTAGCGGGGGGCCAAGAGACCCAGTACTTC. The chain carries TRBV6-5 and TRBJ2-5; 10 bases match TRBD2. Germline-derived CDR1 and CDR2 are MNHEY and SVGAGI. V gave up 1 base and J gave up 1 base; unmatched junction bases: 3. CDR3 length equals 16 residues.

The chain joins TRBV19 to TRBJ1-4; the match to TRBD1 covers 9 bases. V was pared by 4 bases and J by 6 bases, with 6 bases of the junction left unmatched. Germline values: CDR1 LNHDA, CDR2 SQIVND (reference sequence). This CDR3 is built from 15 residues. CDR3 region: CASSNGQGHYEKLFF. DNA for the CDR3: TGTGCCAGTAGTAATGGACAGGGGCACTATGAAAAACTGTTTTTT.

In DNA, the CDR3 is TGTGCCAGCAGACGGGGACAGCCCTATGGCTACACCTTC. It encodes CASRRGQPYGYTF. The chain employs TRBV6-5 and TRBJ1-2, with 7 bases lining up with TRBD1. Germline assignment: CDR1 MNHEY and CDR2 SVGAGI. The CDR3 totals 13 residues. Trimming at V came to 6 bases and at J to 4 bases, leaving 5 bases not matched to a gene.

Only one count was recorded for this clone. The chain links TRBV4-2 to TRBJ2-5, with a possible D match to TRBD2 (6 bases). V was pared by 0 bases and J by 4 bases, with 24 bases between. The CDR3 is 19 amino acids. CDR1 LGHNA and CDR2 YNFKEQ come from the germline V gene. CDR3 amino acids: CASSQDLTRDSQGRETQYF. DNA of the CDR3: TGTGCCAGCAGCCAAGATCTCACCCGGGACTCCCAGGGTCGAGAGACCCAGTACTTC.

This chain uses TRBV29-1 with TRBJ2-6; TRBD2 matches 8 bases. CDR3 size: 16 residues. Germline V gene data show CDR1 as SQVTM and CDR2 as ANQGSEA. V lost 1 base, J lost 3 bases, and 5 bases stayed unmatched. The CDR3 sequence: CSVEGSGVNGANVLTF. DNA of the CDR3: TGCAGCGTTGAAGGTAGCGGGGTAAATGGGGCCAACGTCCTGACTTTC.